This T cell receptor beta chain was observed in a study of cytomegalovirus exposure and HLA in healthy donors. Study outcomes and limitations: It was shown in a later analysis that HLA-associated TCR beta chains were more clonally expanded than other, equally common chains. Being indistinguishable, some V segments were excluded, TRBV6-2 and TRBV6-3 among them. A few of the chains that were CMV-associated were confirmed in vitro to be specific for CMV antigens.

This CDR3 comprises 16 residues. Germline loops: CDR1 SGHTA, CDR2 FQGNSA. J lost 4 bases, V lost 1 base, and 2 bases had no gene match. PCR was performed using 60 Vbeta and 13 Jbeta primers. Sequencing was performed with immunoSEQ multiplex PCR; in TCRdb, only in-frame clones are kept and a portion is missing. The table shows more than 90,000 clones, with more than 70% occurring only once. On this clone itself: Its specificity is unknown.

This receptor was taken from a female donor in good health and CMV-seronegative. This rearrangement joins TRBV7-2 to TRBJ2-1; 12 bases are a match to TRBD2. What was sequenced was PBMCs. This CDR3 is CASSLETSGGYNEQFF. The CDR3, as DNA: TGTGCCAGCAGCTTAGAGACTAGCGGGGGATACAATGAGCAGTTCTTC.